These 13 T cell receptor beta chains originate from one sample sequenced in a study of cytomegalovirus exposure and HLA in healthy donors. The PCR ran on 60 Vbeta and 13 Jbeta primers. Some clones are missing from TCRdb's copy, which holds only in-frame ones; the method was immunoSEQ multiplex PCR. Here the sample spans about 150,000 clones, roughly 77% being singletons. Sequences were obtained from PBMCs. These receptors originate from a man younger than 45 in good health and CMV-seropositive.

This clone has only one observation. The chain joins TRBV5-1 to TRBJ2-7, with TRBD1 as a possible D gene (6 bases). CDR1 SGHRS and CDR2 YFSETQ come from the germline V gene. V shed 2 bases and J shed 6 bases, with 9 bases lying between them. The CDR3 consists of 12 residues. The CDR3 region is CASSFQGSEQYF. The CDR3 DNA is TGCGCCAGCAGCTTTCAGGGGAGCGAGCAGTACTTC. Filled out from reference TRBV5-1 and TRBJ2-7, the complete variable domain reads KAGVTQTPRYLIKTRGQQVTLSCSPISGHRSVSWYQQTPGQGLQFLFEYFSETQRNKGNFPGRFSGRQFSNSRSEMNVSTLELGDSALYLCASSFQGSEQYFGPGTRLTVT.

The gene calls are TRBV29-1 and TRBJ2-2, with 9 bases identical to TRBD2. V lost 6 bases to trimming and J lost 5 bases; unmatched junction nucleotides: 4. The CDR3 has 13 residues. CDR1 is SQVTM and CDR2 is ANQGSEA in the germline V gene. The CDR3 reads CSVTSGPTGELFF. The DNA for the CDR3 is TGCAGCGTAACTAGCGGGCCGACCGGGGAGCTGTTTTTT.

The rearrangement links TRBV4-1 to TRBJ1-2; D uncertain. Trimming stripped 1 base from V and 2 bases from J, with 17 bases between. There are 17 residues in the CDR3. Germline V gene data show CDR1 as MGHRA and CDR2 as YSYEKL. The CDR3: CASSQGLKGPGNYGYTF. For the CDR3, the DNA is TGCGCCAGCAGCCAAGGGTTAAAAGGACCGGGAAACTATGGCTACACCTTC.

The chain combines TRBV6-5 with TRBJ1-5, with D maybe TRBD1 (6 bases). Germline CDR1 is MNHEY and CDR2 is SVGAGI. The V end was cut by 4 bases, the J end by 4 bases, with 11 bases between. CDR3 size: 14 residues. The CDR3 loop reads CASSFVGANQPQHF. CDR3 coding DNA: TGTGCCAGCAGTTTTGTGGGGGCTAATCAGCCCCAGCATTTT.

V gene TRBV5-6 combines with J gene TRBJ1-1; D perhaps matches TRBD1 (5 bases). The CDR3 runs 14 residues. V was cut by 6 bases and J by 3 bases, with 15 bases left in between. Germline-derived CDR1 and CDR2 are SGHDT and YYEEEE. The CDR3 DNA reads as TGTGCCAGCATTGGCTGGCAGGGATACACTGAAGCTTTCTTT. Amino acids: CASIGWQGYTEAFF.

This clone was seen once. V and J are TRBV5-1 and TRBJ2-1, with TRBD2 matching 15 bases. This CDR3 is 16 amino acids long. J was trimmed by 7 bases and V by 4 bases; bases with no gene match: 6. The germline V gene encodes CDR1 SGHRS and CDR2 YFSETQ. The chain's CDR3 is CASSQRTSGRGNEQFF. In DNA form, the CDR3 reads TGCGCCAGCAGCCAAAGGACTAGCGGGAGGGGGAATGAGCAGTTCTTC. The variable domain in full, with the rest retrieved from reference TRBV5-1 and TRBJ2-1, is KAGVTQTPRYLIKTRGQQVTLSCSPISGHRSVSWYQQTPGQGLQFLFEYFSETQRNKGNFPGRFSGRQFSNSRSEMNVSTLELGDSALYLCASSQRTSGRGNEQFFGPGTRLTVL.

The rearrangement joins TRBV18 to TRBJ2-5; 7 nucleotides agree with TRBD1. The CDR3 has 15 amino acids. Unmatched junction bases numbered 7, after V lost 1 base and J lost 5 bases. In germline, CDR1 is KGHSH, CDR2 LQKENI. This CDR3 reads CASSPLKGAGETQYF. In DNA form, the CDR3 reads TGTGCCAGCTCACCACTGAAGGGGGCTGGGGAGACCCAGTACTTC.

The genes are TRBV10-3 and TRBJ2-5; 8 bases are shared with TRBD1. The CDR3 runs 15 residues. Trimming removed 3 bases from V and 3 bases from J; junction bases left unmatched: 6. The V gene's germline CDR1 is ENHRY and CDR2 SYGVKD. The CDR3 DNA reads as TGTGCCATCAGTGATCGAGGACAGGGAGAAGAGACCCAGTACTTC. Its protein product is CAISDRGQGEETQYF.

V gene TRBV2 combines with J gene TRBJ2-1, with D hard to call. Trimming stripped 4 bases from V and 4 bases from J, with 17 bases between. This CDR3 has 16 residues. Germline V gene lookup returns CDR1 SNHLY and CDR2 FYNNEI. The CDR3 DNA reads as TGTGCCAGCAGTGTGGCGCTTCAATACTATTACAATGAGCAGTTCTTC. Protein sequence: CASSVALQYYYNEQFF.

The chain employs TRBV11-2 and TRBJ2-5; D is perhaps TRBD2 (6 bases). The assigned J gene may be wrong: the sequence end matches TRBJ2-7 better. The CDR3 runs 15 residues. Germline lookup yields CDR1 SGHAT and CDR2 FQNNGV. CDR3 amino acids: CASSTRDGSSYEQYF. The CDR3 coding sequence is TGTGCCAGCAGCACCCGGGACGGGAGCTCCTACGAGCAGTACTTC.

The chain uses TRBV18 and TRBJ2-6; 8 nucleotides align to TRBD1. The CDR3 consists of 17 residues. V was clipped by 1 base and J by 0 bases; unmatched bases: 2. Germline V lookup: CDR1 KGHSH, CDR2 LQKENI. The CDR3 sequence: CASSPRTGPSGANVLTF. CDR3 sequence (DNA): TGTGCCAGCTCACCACGGACAGGGCCCTCTGGGGCCAACGTCCTGACTTTC.

A word on this clone: Other nucleotide sequences from this sample produce the same CDR3. This rearrangement joins TRBV19 to TRBJ1-2; tentatively, D is TRBD1 (5 bases). CDR1 is LNHDA, CDR2 SQIVND, per germline (reference sequence). The V end lost 1 base, the J end lost 4 bases, and 7 bases lay between the germline ends. The CDR3 spans 13 residues. CDR3 amino acids: CASSIGTGYGYTF. The CDR3 nucleotides are TGTGCCAGTAGTATAGGAACAGGCTATGGCTACACCTTC.

The chain couples TRBV27 to TRBJ2-5; 8 positions match TRBD2. Germline V CDR1 and CDR2: MNHEY, SMNVEV (reference sequence). The V segment lost 4 bases and the J segment 4 bases; nucleotides outside the gene matches: 8. This CDR3 spans 15 amino acids. The CDR3 nucleotides are TGTGCCAGCAGTTCGTCTCCGGGGGGGGGAGAGACCCAGTACTTC. Amino acid sequence: CASSSSPGGGETQYF.